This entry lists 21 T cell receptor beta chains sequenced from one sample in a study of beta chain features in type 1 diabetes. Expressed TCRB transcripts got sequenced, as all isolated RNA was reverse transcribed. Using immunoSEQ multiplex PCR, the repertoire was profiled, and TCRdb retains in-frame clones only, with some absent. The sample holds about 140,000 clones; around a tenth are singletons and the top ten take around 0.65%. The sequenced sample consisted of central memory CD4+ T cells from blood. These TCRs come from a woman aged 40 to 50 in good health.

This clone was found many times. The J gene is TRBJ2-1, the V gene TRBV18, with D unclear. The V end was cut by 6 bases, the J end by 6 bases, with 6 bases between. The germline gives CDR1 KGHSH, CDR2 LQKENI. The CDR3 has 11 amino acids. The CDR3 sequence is CASSLINEQFF. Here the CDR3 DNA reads TGTGCCAGCTCCCTTATCAATGAGCAGTTCTTC.

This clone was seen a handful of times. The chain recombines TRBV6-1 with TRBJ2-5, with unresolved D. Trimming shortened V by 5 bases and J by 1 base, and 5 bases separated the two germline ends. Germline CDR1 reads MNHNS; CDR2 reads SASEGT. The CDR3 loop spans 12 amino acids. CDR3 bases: TGTGCCAGCAGTTCCTTCCAAGAGACCCAGTACTTC. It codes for CASSSFQETQYF.

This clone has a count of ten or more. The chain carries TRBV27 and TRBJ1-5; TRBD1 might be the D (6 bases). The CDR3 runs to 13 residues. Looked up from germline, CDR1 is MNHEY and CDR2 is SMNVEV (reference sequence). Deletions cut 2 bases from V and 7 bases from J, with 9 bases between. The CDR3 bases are TGTGCCAGCAGTTTAGGGGGCGAACAGCCCCAGCATTTT. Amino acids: CASSLGGEQPQHF.

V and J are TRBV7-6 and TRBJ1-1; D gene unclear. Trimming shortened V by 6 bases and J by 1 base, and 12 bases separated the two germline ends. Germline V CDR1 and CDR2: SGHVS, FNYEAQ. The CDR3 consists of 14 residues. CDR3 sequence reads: CASRGSVRNTEAFF. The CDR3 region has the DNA TGTGCCAGCAGGGGGAGCGTGCGGAACACTGAAGCTTTCTTT.

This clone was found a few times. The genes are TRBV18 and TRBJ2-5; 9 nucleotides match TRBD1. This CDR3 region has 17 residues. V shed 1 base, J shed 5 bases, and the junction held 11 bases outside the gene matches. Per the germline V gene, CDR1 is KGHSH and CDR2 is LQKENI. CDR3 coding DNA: TGTGCCAGCTCACCACGGGACAGGGCCTCGGGCGGGGAGACCCAGTACTTC. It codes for CASSPRDRASGGETQYF.

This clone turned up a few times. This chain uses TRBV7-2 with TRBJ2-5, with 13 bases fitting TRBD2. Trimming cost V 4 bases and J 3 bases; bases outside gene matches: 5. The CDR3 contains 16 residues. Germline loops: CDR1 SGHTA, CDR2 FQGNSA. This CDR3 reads CASSSGLAGLKETQYF. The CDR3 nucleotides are TGTGCCAGCAGCTCGGGACTAGCGGGGCTGAAAGAGACCCAGTACTTC.

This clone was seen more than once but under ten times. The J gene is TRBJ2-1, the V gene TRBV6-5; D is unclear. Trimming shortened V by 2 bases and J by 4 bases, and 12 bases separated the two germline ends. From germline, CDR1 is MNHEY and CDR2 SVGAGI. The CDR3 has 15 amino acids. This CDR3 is CASSYAGGTYNEQFF. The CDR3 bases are TGTGCCAGCAGTTACGCCGGCGGAACTTACAATGAGCAGTTCTTC.

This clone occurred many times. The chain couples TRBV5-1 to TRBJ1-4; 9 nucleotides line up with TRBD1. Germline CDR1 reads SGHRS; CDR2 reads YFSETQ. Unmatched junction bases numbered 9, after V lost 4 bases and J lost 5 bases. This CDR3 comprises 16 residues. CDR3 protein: CASSLSPTGGNEKLFF. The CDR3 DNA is TGCGCCAGCAGCCTCAGCCCGACAGGGGGGAATGAAAAACTGTTTTTT. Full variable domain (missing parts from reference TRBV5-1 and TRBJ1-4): KAGVTQTPRYLIKTRGQQVTLSCSPISGHRSVSWYQQTPGQGLQFLFEYFSETQRNKGNFPGRFSGRQFSNSRSEMNVSTLELGDSALYLCASSLSPTGGNEKLFFGSGTQLSVL.

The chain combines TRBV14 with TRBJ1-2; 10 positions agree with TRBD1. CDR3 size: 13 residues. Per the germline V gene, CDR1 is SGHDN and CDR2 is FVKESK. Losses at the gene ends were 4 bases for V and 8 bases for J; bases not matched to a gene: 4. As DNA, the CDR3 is TGTGCCAGCAGCCCCGACAGGGGGCAAGGCTACACCTTC. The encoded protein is CASSPDRGQGYTF.

Here the CDR3 reads CASSPVRTGGEQYF. The DNA of the CDR3 is TGTGCCAGCTCACCCGTCAGGACTGGTGGCGAGCAGTACTTC. The chain carries TRBV18 and TRBJ2-7; TRBD2 is a possible D gene (5 bases). Trimming took off 3 bases at V and 6 bases at J, with 15 bases between the two ends. The CDR3 contains 14 residues. Germline-derived CDR1 and CDR2 are KGHSH and LQKENI.

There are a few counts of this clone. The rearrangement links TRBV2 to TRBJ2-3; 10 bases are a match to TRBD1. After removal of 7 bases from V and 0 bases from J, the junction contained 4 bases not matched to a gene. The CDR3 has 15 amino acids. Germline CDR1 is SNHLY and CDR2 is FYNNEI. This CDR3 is CASNRQGASTDTQYF. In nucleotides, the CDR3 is TGTGCCAGCAACAGACAGGGGGCTAGCACAGATACGCAGTATTTT.

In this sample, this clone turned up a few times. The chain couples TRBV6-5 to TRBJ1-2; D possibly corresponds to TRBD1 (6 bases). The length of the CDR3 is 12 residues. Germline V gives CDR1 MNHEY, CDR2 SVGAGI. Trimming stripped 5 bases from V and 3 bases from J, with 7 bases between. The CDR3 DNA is TGTGCCAGCAGTCGACAGGACTATGGCTACACCTTC. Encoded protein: CASSRQDYGYTF.

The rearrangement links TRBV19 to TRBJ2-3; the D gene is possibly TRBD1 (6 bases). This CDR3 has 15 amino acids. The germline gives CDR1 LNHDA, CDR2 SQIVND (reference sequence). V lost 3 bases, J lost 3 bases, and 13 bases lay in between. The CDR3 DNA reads TGTGCCAGTAGTATCGGGACACGGGGTACAGATACGCAGTATTTT. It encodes CASSIGTRGTDTQYF. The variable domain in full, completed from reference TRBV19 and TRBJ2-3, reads DGGITQSPKYLFRKEGQNVTLSCEQNLNHDAMYWYRQDPGQGLRLIYYSQIVNDFQKGDIAEGYSVSREKKESFPLTVTSAQKNPTAFYLCASSIGTRGTDTQYFGPGTRLTVL.

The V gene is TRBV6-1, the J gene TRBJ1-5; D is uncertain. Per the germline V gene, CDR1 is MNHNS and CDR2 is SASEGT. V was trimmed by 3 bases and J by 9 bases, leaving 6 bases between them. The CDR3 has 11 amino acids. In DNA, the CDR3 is TGTGCCAGCAGTGACCGGGGGCCCCAGCATTTT. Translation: CASSDRGPQHF.

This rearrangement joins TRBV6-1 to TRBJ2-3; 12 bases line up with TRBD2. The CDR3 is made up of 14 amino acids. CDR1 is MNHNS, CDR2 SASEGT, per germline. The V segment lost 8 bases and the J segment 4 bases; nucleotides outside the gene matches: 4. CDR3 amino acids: CASRLAGGPDTQYF. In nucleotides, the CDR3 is TGTGCCAGCCGGCTAGCGGGGGGGCCAGATACGCAGTATTTT.

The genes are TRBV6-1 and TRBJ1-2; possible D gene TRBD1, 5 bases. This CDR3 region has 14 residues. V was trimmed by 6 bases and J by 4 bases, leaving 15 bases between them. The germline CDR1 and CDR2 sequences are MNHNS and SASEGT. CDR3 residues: CASRDRGTAYGYTF. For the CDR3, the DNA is TGTGCCAGCAGGGACCGGGGGACGGCCTATGGCTACACCTTC.

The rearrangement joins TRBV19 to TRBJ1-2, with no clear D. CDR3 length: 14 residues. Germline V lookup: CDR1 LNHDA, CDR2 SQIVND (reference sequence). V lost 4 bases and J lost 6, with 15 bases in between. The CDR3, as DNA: TGTGCCAGTAGTAGACGGGTTCAAGGCGATGGCTACACCTTC. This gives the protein CASSRRVQGDGYTF.

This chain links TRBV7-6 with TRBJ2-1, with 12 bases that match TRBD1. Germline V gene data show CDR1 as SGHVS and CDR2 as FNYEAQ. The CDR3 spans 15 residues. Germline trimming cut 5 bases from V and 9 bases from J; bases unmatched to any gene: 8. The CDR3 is CASSMGQGATAEQFF. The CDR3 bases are TGTGCCAGCAGCATGGGACAGGGGGCTACAGCTGAGCAGTTCTTC.

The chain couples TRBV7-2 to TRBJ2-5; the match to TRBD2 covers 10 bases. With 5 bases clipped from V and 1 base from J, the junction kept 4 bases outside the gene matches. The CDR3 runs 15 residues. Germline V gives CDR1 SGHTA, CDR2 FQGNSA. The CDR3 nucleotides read TGTGCCAGCAGCCTTAGCGGGGGGCCCCAAGAGACCCAGTACTTC. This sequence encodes CASSLSGGPQETQYF.

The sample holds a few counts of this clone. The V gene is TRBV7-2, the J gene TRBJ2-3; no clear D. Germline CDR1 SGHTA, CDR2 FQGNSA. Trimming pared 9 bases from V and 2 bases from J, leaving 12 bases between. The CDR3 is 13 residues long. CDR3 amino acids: CASTRSYTDTQYF. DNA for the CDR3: TGTGCCAGTACGAGGAGCTACACAGATACGCAGTATTTT.

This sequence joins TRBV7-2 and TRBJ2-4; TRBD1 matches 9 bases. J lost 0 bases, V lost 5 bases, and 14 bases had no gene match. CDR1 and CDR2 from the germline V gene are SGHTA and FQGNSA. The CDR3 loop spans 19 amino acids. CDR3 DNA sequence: TGTGCCAGCAGCCGAGAACAGGGGGCAGGGGGTTTAGCCAAAAACATTCAGTACTTC. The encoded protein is CASSREQGAGGLAKNIQYF.